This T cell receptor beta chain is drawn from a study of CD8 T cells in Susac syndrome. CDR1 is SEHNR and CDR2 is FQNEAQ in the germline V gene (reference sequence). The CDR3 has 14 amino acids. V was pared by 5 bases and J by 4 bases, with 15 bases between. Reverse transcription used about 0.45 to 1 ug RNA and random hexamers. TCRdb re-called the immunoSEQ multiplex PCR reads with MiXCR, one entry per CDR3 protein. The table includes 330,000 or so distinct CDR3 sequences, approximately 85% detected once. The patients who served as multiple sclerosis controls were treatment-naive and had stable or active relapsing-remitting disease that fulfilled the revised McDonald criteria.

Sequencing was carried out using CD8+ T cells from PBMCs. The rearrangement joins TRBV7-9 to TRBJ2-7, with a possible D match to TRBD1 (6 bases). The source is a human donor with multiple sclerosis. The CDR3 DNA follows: TGTGCCAGCAGCGAGTCCGGAAGGGGGTACGAGCAGTACTTC. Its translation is CASSESGRGYEQYF. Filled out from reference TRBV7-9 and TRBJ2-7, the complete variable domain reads DTGVSQNPRHKITKRGQNVTFRCDPISEHNRLYWYRQTLGQGPEFLTYFQNEAQLEKSRLLSDRFSAERPKGSFSTLEIQRTEQGDSAMYLCASSESGRGYEQYFGPGTRLTVT.